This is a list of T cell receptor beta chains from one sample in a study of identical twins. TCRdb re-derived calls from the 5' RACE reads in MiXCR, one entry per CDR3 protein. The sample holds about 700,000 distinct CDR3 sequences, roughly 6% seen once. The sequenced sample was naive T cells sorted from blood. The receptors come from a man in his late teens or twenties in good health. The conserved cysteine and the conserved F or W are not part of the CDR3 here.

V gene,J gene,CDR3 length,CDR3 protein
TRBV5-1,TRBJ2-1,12,ASIPEAGGYEQF
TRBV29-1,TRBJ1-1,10,SDGQVNTEAF
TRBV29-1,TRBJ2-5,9,SVHERGAQY
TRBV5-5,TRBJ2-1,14,ASSLFLAGVGNEQF
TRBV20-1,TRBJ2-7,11,SASPWKSYEQY
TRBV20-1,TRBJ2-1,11,SARVLAGYEQF
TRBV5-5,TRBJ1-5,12,ASAAGVRNQPQH
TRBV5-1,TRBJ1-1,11,ASSLNLNTEAF
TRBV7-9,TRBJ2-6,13,AGDGVLSGANVLT
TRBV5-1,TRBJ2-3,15,ASSRPRTGGLRDTQY
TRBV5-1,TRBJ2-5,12,ASSFGRKEETQY
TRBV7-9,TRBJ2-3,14,ASSLGERDSTDTQY
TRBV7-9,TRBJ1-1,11,ASSKKGGTEAF
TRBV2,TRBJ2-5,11,ASPPGVQETQY
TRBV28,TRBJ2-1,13,ASSAFGTGNNEQF
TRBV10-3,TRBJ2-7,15,AIRPEPGTGVMHEQY
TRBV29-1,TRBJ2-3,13,SVAPGTSGTDTQY
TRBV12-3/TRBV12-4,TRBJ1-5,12,ASSFSQPDQPQH
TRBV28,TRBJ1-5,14,ASSLMVGGGNQPQH
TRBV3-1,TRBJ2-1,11,ASSQGRADEQF
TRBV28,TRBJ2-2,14,ASATPGQVTTGELF
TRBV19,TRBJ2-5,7,ASTKTQY
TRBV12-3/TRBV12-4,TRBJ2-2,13,ASSLGTAITGELF
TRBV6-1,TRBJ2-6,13,ASEQAAGGANVLT
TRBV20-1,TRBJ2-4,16,SAETGTSGSLRGDIQY
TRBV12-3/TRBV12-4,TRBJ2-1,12,ASSSPISYNEQF
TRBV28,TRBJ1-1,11,ASSSPGSTEAF
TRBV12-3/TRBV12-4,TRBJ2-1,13,ASSLSAGDYNEQF
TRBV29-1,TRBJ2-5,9,SVEPAGGQY
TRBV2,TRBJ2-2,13,ASSASVTNTGELF
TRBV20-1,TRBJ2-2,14,SARDDRGLNTGELF
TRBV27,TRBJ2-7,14,ASSLGVWDMTHEQY
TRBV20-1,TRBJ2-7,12,SASSGTGGYEQY
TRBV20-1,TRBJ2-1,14,SARDWEREWIHEQF
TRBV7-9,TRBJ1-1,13,ASSTFTLEGTEAF
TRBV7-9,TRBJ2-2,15,ASSYRAGGPETGELF